These T cell receptor beta chains were read from a single sample in a study of blood T cells in healthy people across ages. TCRdb passed the 5' RACE reads through MiXCR, listing each CDR3 protein once. The sample lists 1.5 million to 1.8 million distinct CDR3 sequences; roughly 43% were seen once. Sequenced material: blood. Receptors originate from a woman under 30 in good health. CDR3s include the opening cysteine and the closing phenylalanine or tryptophan. D genes are given only for firm matches. The size entry is marked missing in some rows and otherwise reads once, few, many or a size class.

>TRBJ1-2|TRBV20-1|TRBD1|few
TGCAGTGCTAGAGATAAGGGGACAGGGGGGTATGGCTACACCTTC
CSARDKGTGGYGYTF
>TRBJ1-5|TRBV27|NA|few
TGTGCCAGCAGTTTTGGCAGGGCCGGTCAGCCCCAGCATTTT
CASSFGRAGQPQHF
>TRBJ2-7|TRBV20-1|NA|NA
TGCAGTGCTAGAGCCCCGGGGGAGCCCTACGAGCAGTACTTC
CSARAPGEPYEQYF
>TRBJ2-1|TRBV7-9|NA|NA
TGTGCCAGCAGCTTAACCCACGCGGTATGGGGAGAAGCTTTCAATGAGCAGTTCTTC
CASSLTHAVWGEAFNEQFF
>TRBJ2-5|TRBV12-3/TRBV12-4|TRBD2|few
TGTGCCAGCAGTTTTCTACTAGCGGGGGACACCGGGGAGACCCAGTACTTC
CASSFLLAGDTGETQYF
>TRBJ2-7|TRBV10-3|TRBD2|NA
TGTGCCATCAGTGGGGGGAAATTAGCGGGAGGGCAAGACAATGAGCAGTACTTC
CAISGGKLAGGQDNEQYF
>TRBJ2-1|TRBV7-7|TRBD1|NA
TGTGCTAGCAGCTTATCTCAAGGACAGGGCTACAATGAGCAGTTCTTC
CASSLSQGQGYNEQFF
>TRBJ2-1|TRBV24-1|TRBD1|many
TGTGCCACCAGTGGACAGGGATCCTACAATGAGCAGTTCTTC
CATSGQGSYNEQFF
>TRBJ2-1|TRBV9|NA|few
TGTGCCAGCAGCGTAGACTCAGGGGACAATGAGCAGTTCTTC
CASSVDSGDNEQFF
>TRBJ1-2|TRBV12-3/TRBV12-4|NA|NA
TGTGCCATCACCCACCCAGGACAGTACGGCTACACCTTC
CAITHPGQYGYTF
>TRBJ2-7|TRBV7-9|NA|few
TGTGCCAGCAGCTTACAGGGAAACCCCTACGAGCAGTACTTC
CASSLQGNPYEQYF
>TRBJ2-3|TRBV24-1|TRBD2|NA
TGTGCCACCAGTGATTTCGCTAGCGGGACTCCAGATACGCAGTATTTT
CATSDFASGTPDTQYF
>TRBJ1-4|TRBV20-1|NA|few
TGCAGTGCGCTTGGGGACCGTAATGAAAAACTGTTTTTT
CSALGDRNEKLFF
>TRBJ2-3|TRBV4-3|NA|NA
TGCGCCAGCAGCGATGCAGGTAGGGCAGATACGCAGTATTTT
CASSDAGRADTQYF
>TRBJ2-1|TRBV5-1|NA|NA
TGCGCCAGCAGCGACCAACTAGGGAATGAGCAGTTCTTC
CASSDQLGNEQFF
>TRBJ1-2|TRBV6-2/TRBV6-3|NA|NA
TGTGCCAGCAGACCCGACAGAGCTGGTGGCTACACCTTC
CASRPDRAGGYTF
>TRBJ2-7|TRBV21-1|NA|NA
TGTGCCAGCATCTCCCGGGGACCCTACGAGCAGTACTTC
CASISRGPYEQYF
>TRBJ1-2|TRBV14|NA|few
TGTGCCAGCAGCCCCTACCCGGGGAGGGACTATGGCTACACCTTC
CASSPYPGRDYGYTF
>TRBJ1-5|TRBV7-2|TRBD1|NA
TGTGCCAGCAGCGGGTGGGACAGGATGGTTAGTCAGCCCCAGCATTTT
CASSGWDRMVSQPQHF
>TRBJ1-1|TRBV28|NA|few
TGTGCCAGTCAAACAGTGTACGCTGAAGCTTTCTTT
CASQTVYAEAFF
>TRBJ2-1|TRBV29-1|TRBD2|NA
TGCAGCACAAGTGAACTAGCGGGAAGTGAGCAGTTCTTC
CSTSELAGSEQFF
>TRBJ2-1|TRBV20-1|NA|NA
TGCAGTGCTAGTCCCGTAGCGAACCACAATGAGCAGTTCTTC
CSASPVANHNEQFF
>TRBJ1-2|TRBV20-1|NA|NA
TGCAGTGCCCTAGATCGGCTTAACTATGGCTACACCTTC
CSALDRLNYGYTF
>TRBJ2-7|TRBV6-1|NA|NA
TGTGCCAGCAGTGAAGCGCAGGGCGGTGTGTACGAGCAGTACTTC
CASSEAQGGVYEQYF
>TRBJ2-5|TRBV30|NA|NA
TGTGCCTGGAGTGTACGTGGGGGCGGCCAAGAGACCCAGTACTTC
CAWSVRGGGQETQYF
>TRBJ1-1|TRBV29-1|NA|NA
TGCAGCCTCGAGAGGCAGTTGAACACTGAAGCTTTCTTT
CSLERQLNTEAFF
>TRBJ1-2|TRBV21-1|NA|few
TGTGCCAGCAGCAAACAGGGAAGGGGCGGCTACACCTTC
CASSKQGRGGYTF
>TRBJ2-6|TRBV6-1|NA|NA
TGTGCCAGTCGACAGGGAGGGTCTGGGGCCAACGTCCTGACTTTC
CASRQGGSGANVLTF
>TRBJ2-7|TRBV11-2|NA|NA
TGTGCCAGCAGCTTAGTGGTCCCAGAGTCCTCCTACGAGCAGTACTTC
CASSLVVPESSYEQYF
>TRBJ1-2|TRBV9|TRBD1|NA
TGTGCCAGCAGTGGGACAGGAGGAAGTCGGGACTATGGCTACACCTTC
CASSGTGGSRDYGYTF
>TRBJ1-3|TRBV7-6|NA|NA
TGTGCCAGCAGCTTGGGCGGCCCGTGGAACACCATATATTTT
CASSLGGPWNTIYF
>TRBJ2-2|TRBV9|NA|NA
TGTGCCAGCAGGGCCCCGAGCGGGGAGCTGTTTTTT
CASRAPSGELFF
>TRBJ2-7|TRBV2|TRBD2|NA
TGTGCCAGCAGTGCTTTTCGCGGGAGGGGGAATGAGCAGTACTTC
CASSAFRGRGNEQYF
>TRBJ2-3|TRBV14|TRBD2|few
TGTGCCAGCAGCTTATTGGGACTAGCGGCTACGCAGTATTTT
CASSLLGLAATQYF
>TRBJ1-2|TRBV6-5|TRBD1|NA
TGTGCCAGCACAGGGGGCAGGAATGGTGGCTACACCTTC
CASTGGRNGGYTF
>TRBJ2-7|TRBV7-9|TRBD2|few
TGTGCCAGCAGCTTAATAGGGACTAGCTACGAGCAGTACTTC
CASSLIGTSYEQYF
>TRBJ2-1|TRBV7-2|NA|NA
TGTGCCAGCAGCCCCCGACGGCCGTACAATGAGCAGTTCTTC
CASSPRRPYNEQFF
>TRBJ2-1|TRBV12-3/TRBV12-4|NA|many
TGTGCCAGCAGTTTCGGGCGGGCCAGAAACAATGAGCAGTTCTTC
CASSFGRARNNEQFF
>TRBJ2-3|TRBV20-1|TRBD2|NA
TGCAGTGCTAACCTAGCGGGGGCGCGGGTCACAGATACGCAGTATTTT
CSANLAGARVTDTQYF
>TRBJ1-1|TRBV28|NA|few
TGTGCCAGCGGATCGGCTCCAGGGGTCCAGAACACTGAAGCTTTCTTT
CASGSAPGVQNTEAFF
>TRBJ2-7|TRBV6-5|TRBD2|NA
TGTGCCAGCAGTTACCTCGGTAGCGGGAGGGTGAGGTACAATGAGCAGTACTTC
CASSYLGSGRVRYNEQYF
>TRBJ1-1|TRBV29-1|NA|once
TGCAGCGTTGAAGCGAAGAGATCAGGGAGGGCTTTCTTT
CSVEAKRSGRAFF
>TRBJ1-5|TRBV6-2/TRBV6-3|NA|few
TGTGCCAGCAGTTACTCCGGACGCAACCGGACGCCCCAGCATTTT
CASSYSGRNRTPQHF
>TRBJ2-7|TRBV20-1|NA|few
TGCAGTGCTAGAGCCCTAACAAAGGAGCTTCCCTCCTACGAGCAGTACTTC
CSARALTKELPSYEQYF
>TRBJ2-1|TRBV18|NA|NA
TGTGCCAGCTCTCCGCGGGACATAACGACCGATGAGCAGTTCTTC
CASSPRDITTDEQFF
>TRBJ2-3|TRBV20-1|NA|few
TGCAGTGCTAGAGACGACAGGTTGGAGCCAGATACGCAGTATTTT
CSARDDRLEPDTQYF
>TRBJ1-2|TRBV7-2|TRBD1|NA
TGTGCCAGCAACGGACAGGCTGTTGGCTACACCTTC
CASNGQAVGYTF
>TRBJ2-7|TRBV29-1|NA|few
TGCAGCCCCCCATGGGAGATTGGTCTATGGGAGCAGTACTTC
CSPPWEIGLWEQYF
>TRBJ2-7|TRBV3-1|NA|NA
TGTGCCAGCAGCCAAGCTTCCCACGAGCAGTACTTC
CASSQASHEQYF
>TRBJ2-3|TRBV12-3/TRBV12-4|TRBD2|NA
TGTGCCAGCAGTTCGACTAGCGGGAGGGCCGTAAGAACAGATACGCAGTATTTT
CASSSTSGRAVRTDTQYF
>TRBJ2-7|TRBV12-3/TRBV12-4|TRBD1|few
TGTGCCAGCAGTCGGACAGGCCGAGCCTACGAGCAGTACTTC
CASSRTGRAYEQYF